The 9 T cell receptor beta chains below come from one sample, sequenced in a study of CD8 T cells in ankylosing spondylitis. TCRdb ran MiXCR on the 5' RACE reads and lists one entry per CDR3 protein. The sample lists approximately 88,000 distinct CDR3 sequences, roughly 8.8% occurring once. Sample: blood, either unsorted or a sorted T cell fraction (not recorded which). These receptors originate from a male donor with ankylosing spondylitis or in good health (not recorded which).

J is TRBJ2-7 and V is TRBV13; 10 nucleotides align to TRBD2. Trimming took 6 bases from V and 4 from J; bases not matched to a gene: 9. CDR3 length: 15 residues. Germline V CDR1 and CDR2: PRHDT, FYEKMQ (reference sequence). This chain's CDR3 is CASSLPSGGAYEQYF. CDR3 bases: TGTGCCAGCAGTTTACCCAGCGGGGGGGCTTACGAGCAGTACTTC.

This clonotype was recorded at least ten times. The chain uses TRBV5-6 and TRBJ2-5; a weak D match, TRBD2 (5 bases). The length of the CDR3 is 13 residues. V lost 4 bases and J 1 base, leaving 8 bases between the germline ends. The germline V gene has CDR1 SGHDT and CDR2 YYEEEE. The CDR3 region has the DNA TGTGCCAGCAGCAAACTAGTCCAAGAGACCCAGTACTTC. Translation: CASSKLVQETQYF.

This clonotype was observed many times. The V and J genes are TRBV24-1 and TRBJ1-2, with a tentative D call TRBD1 (5 bases). The V end was cut by 3 bases, the J end by 2 bases, with 6 bases between. Germline V CDR1 and CDR2: KGHDR, SFDVKD. There are 13 residues in the CDR3. In DNA, the CDR3 is TGTGCCACCAGTGATGGGGGGAACTATGGCTACACCTTC. Translating gives CATSDGGNYGYTF.

This clonotype was recorded many times. This chain joins TRBV20-1 and TRBJ2-3; D is possibly TRBD2 (5 bases). The germline gives CDR1 DFQATT, CDR2 SNEGSKA (reference sequence). This CDR3 is 13 amino acids long. The V end lost 5 bases, the J end lost 0 bases, and 9 bases lay between the germline ends. CDR3 sequence (DNA): TGCAGTGCTGGGAGCGTGAGCACAGATACGCAGTATTTT. Protein: CSAGSVSTDTQYF.

Points on this clonotype: This may come from a read error, since a much larger clone is one base off. The chain links TRBV10-3 to TRBJ1-4, with D hard to call. The length of the CDR3 is 15 residues. The germline CDR1 and CDR2 sequences are ENHRY and SYGVKD. The CDR3 is CVISEGYGANEKLFF. The CDR3 nucleotides are TGTGTCATCAGTGAGGGCTACGGGGCTAATGAAAAACTGTTTTTT.

Comments on this clonotype: It may be a read error: a sequence one base away is much more abundant. The rearrangement links TRBV7-9 to TRBJ2-7; possible D gene TRBD2, 6 bases. CDR3 length equals 14 residues. Per germline, CDR1 SEHNR and CDR2 FQNEAQ (reference sequence). The CDR3 loop reads CVSSLGGKRDEQYF. In DNA form, the CDR3 reads TGTGTCAGCAGCTTAGGTGGGAAGCGGGACGAGCAGTACTTC.

This clonotype occurred many times. The chain recombines TRBV12-3 or TRBV12-4 with TRBJ1-4; perhaps TRBD1 as D (6 bases). Deletions cut 5 bases from V and 0 bases from J, with 16 bases between. CDR3 length: 17 amino acids. In nucleotides, the CDR3 is TGTGCCAGCAGTAATCGTTGGACAGCGTCAACTAATGAAAAACTGTTTTTT. Protein sequence: CASSNRWTASTNEKLFF.

Many counts were recorded for this clonotype. The chain has TRBV3-1 and TRBJ2-2; a weak D match, TRBD2 (6 bases). V lost 4 bases, J lost 7 bases, and 13 bases lay in between. Germline V lookup: CDR1 LGHDT, CDR2 YNNKEL (reference sequence). This CDR3 is built from 14 residues. CDR3 DNA sequence: TGTGCCAGCAGCCGCGGAGGGGCAGGCGGGGAGCTGTTTTTT. This gives the protein CASSRGGAGGELFF.

This clonotype was counted a few times. The chain joins TRBV7-8 to TRBJ1-1; weak D call: TRBD1 (5 bases). Germline V gives CDR1 SGHVS, CDR2 FQNEAQ. The CDR3 runs 12 residues. V was pared by 5 bases and J by 7 bases, with 11 bases between. CDR3 in amino acids: CASSPTGLEAFF. DNA of the CDR3: TGTGCCAGCAGCCCTACAGGCCTTGAAGCTTTCTTT. Combining the CDR3 with reference TRBV7-8 and TRBJ1-1 gives the whole variable domain GAGVSQSPRYKVAKRGQDVALRCDPISGHVSLFWYQQALGQGPEFLTYFQNEAQLDKSGLPSDRFFAERPEGSVSTLKIQRTQQEDSAVYLCASSPTGLEAFFGQGTRLTVV.